Below, 20 T cell receptor beta chains from the same sample are listed, as sequenced in a study of identical twins. TCRdb ran MiXCR on the 5' RACE reads and lists one entry per CDR3 protein. The sample holds about 470,000 distinct CDR3 sequences, 24% seen once. The data also belong to a second study, concerning T cells expressing NK-cell markers.

Sequenced material: CD4+ T cells sorted from blood. These receptors were obtained from a woman younger than 35 in good health.

V gene TRBV3-1 combines with J gene TRBJ2-1; 8 positions agree with TRBD2. After removal of 3 bases from V and 4 bases from J, the junction contained 11 bases not matched to a gene. The germline V gene encodes CDR1 LGHDT and CDR2 YNNKEL (reference sequence). The CDR3 consists of 17 residues. The CDR3 protein is CASSHPTPSGLYNEQFF. The CDR3 nucleotides read TGTGCCAGCAGCCATCCAACCCCTAGCGGGTTATACAATGAGCAGTTCTTC.

The chain carries TRBV29-1 and TRBJ2-3; 8 nucleotides match TRBD1. J gave up 4 bases and V 7 bases, and 4 bases lay outside the gene matches. In germline, CDR1 is SQVTM, CDR2 ANQGSEA. The length of the CDR3 is 12 residues. CDR3 in amino acids: CSGLQGADTQYF. In DNA form, the CDR3 reads TGCAGCGGCTTACAGGGGGCAGATACGCAGTATTTT.

This chain links TRBV30 with TRBJ1-2; no clear D gene. Germline loops: CDR1 GTSNPN, CDR2 SVGIG (reference sequence). The CDR3 is 13 amino acids. V was trimmed by 0 bases and J by 8 bases, leaving 13 bases between them. CDR3 coding DNA: TGTGCCTGGAGTGTCAGTCGAACGGCGGGCTACACCTTC. It translates to CAWSVSRTAGYTF.

This clonotype has more than one count but fewer than ten. The V gene is TRBV20-1, the J gene TRBJ2-3, with D tentatively TRBD1 (6 bases). Trimming stripped 2 bases from V and 4 bases from J, with 16 bases between. Per germline, CDR1 DFQATT and CDR2 SNEGSKA (reference sequence). The CDR3 runs to 15 residues. The CDR3 loop reads CSARIMGARADTQYF. As DNA, the CDR3 is TGCAGTGCTAGAATTATGGGGGCGAGGGCAGATACGCAGTATTTT.

This clonotype was seen repeatedly, ten times or more. CDR3 sequence reads: CASSYGSYNEQFF. The CDR3 bases are TGTGCCAGCAGTTACGGCTCCTACAATGAGCAGTTCTTC. The rearrangement joins TRBV12-3 or TRBV12-4 to TRBJ2-1; D gene uncertain. Trimming cost V 4 bases and J 0 bases, with 4 bases left between them. The CDR3 loop spans 13 amino acids.

This clonotype was picked up a small number of times. The CDR3, as DNA: TGTGCCAGCAGCTTGGACTGGTCAGATACGCAGTATTTT. As protein: CASSLDWSDTQYF. The chain has TRBV5-6 and TRBJ2-3; no clear D. Germline CDR1 is SGHDT and CDR2 is YYEEEE. Deletions cut 0 bases from V and 4 bases from J, with 6 bases between. This CDR3 spans 13 amino acids.

The V gene is TRBV20-1, the J gene TRBJ2-5; 14 bases are shared with TRBD2. The V segment lost 4 bases and the J segment 5 bases; nucleotides outside the gene matches: 6. Germline V gene sequence: CDR1 DFQATT, CDR2 SNEGSKA (reference sequence). The CDR3 is made up of 15 amino acids. The CDR3 bases are TGCAGTGCTATACGGACTAGCGGGGGGATTGAGACCCAGTACTTC. Translating it yields CSAIRTSGGIETQYF.

In its sample, this clonotype was seen a few times. For the CDR3, the DNA is TGTGCCAGCTCCTCCGTAGGGGGGAACACTGAAGCTTTCTTT. Its protein product is CASSSVGGNTEAFF. The chain has TRBV7-9 and TRBJ1-1, with a weak D call TRBD1 (6 bases). Germline V CDR1 and CDR2: SEHNR, FQNEAQ (reference sequence). V lost 8 bases and J 1 base, leaving 14 bases between the germline ends. The CDR3 covers 14 residues.

V and J are TRBV7-2 and TRBJ2-3; D possibly corresponds to TRBD1 (6 bases). The germline V gene has CDR1 SGHTA and CDR2 FQGNSA. Trimming removed 2 bases at V and 4 bases at J, with 10 bases between. The CDR3 contains 14 residues. The CDR3 sequence is CASSLQGPPDTQYF. The CDR3 nucleotides read TGTGCCAGCAGCTTACAGGGGCCCCCAGATACGCAGTATTTT. The full variable domain, with the rest looked up from reference TRBV7-2 and TRBJ2-3, is GAGVSQSPSNKVTEKGKDVELRCDPISGHTALYWYRQSLGQGLEFLIYFQGNSAPDKSGLPSDRFSAERTGGSVSTLTIQRTQQEDSAVYLCASSLQGPPDTQYFGPGTRLTVL.

This clonotype was counted at least ten times. The chain recombines TRBV3-1 with TRBJ1-1, with D tentatively TRBD1 (6 bases). The CDR3 runs 12 residues. The V gene's germline CDR1 is LGHDT and CDR2 YNNKEL (reference sequence). V lost 3 bases and J 6 bases, leaving 8 bases between the germline ends. CDR3 in DNA: TGTGCCAGCAGCCACAGGGGCGCTGAAGCTTTCTTT. Its protein is CASSHRGAEAFF.

This clonotype was detected a few times. This rearrangement joins TRBV6-4 to TRBJ1-2; 7 positions match TRBD1. J gave up 4 bases and V 6 bases, and 11 bases lay outside the gene matches. CDR3 length: 15 amino acids. Germline loops: CDR1 MRHNA, CDR2 SNTAGT. The CDR3 bases are TGTGCCAGCAGGAGGGACAGTTATACCCCCTATGGCTACACCTTC. Translating it yields CASRRDSYTPYGYTF.

The rearrangement joins TRBV2 to TRBJ2-2; 11 nucleotides line up with TRBD2. There are 15 residues in the CDR3. The germline V gene has CDR1 SNHLY and CDR2 FYNNEI. Trimming took 6 bases from V and 5 from J; bases not matched to a gene: 5. DNA of the CDR3: TGTGCCAGCAGCCGACTAGCGGGATATACCGGGGAGCTGTTTTTT. It translates to CASSRLAGYTGELFF.

This clonotype was recorded a few times. The chain is built from TRBV12-3 or TRBV12-4 and TRBJ2-1; D possibly corresponds to TRBD2 (5 bases). Trimming cost V 3 bases and J 4 bases, with 19 bases left between them. The CDR3 totals 17 residues. CDR3 amino acids: CASSFELVHSGYNEQFF. The CDR3 DNA reads as TGTGCCAGCAGTTTCGAACTGGTTCATTCGGGGTACAATGAGCAGTTCTTC.

This clonotype has a handful of counts. V and J are TRBV20-1 and TRBJ2-6; 8 positions match TRBD2. Losses at the gene ends were 5 bases for V and 2 bases for J; bases not matched to a gene: 5. Germline loops: CDR1 DFQATT, CDR2 SNEGSKA (reference sequence). The CDR3 runs 15 residues. The CDR3 sequence is CSAYSSGPGANVLTF. The DNA of the CDR3 is TGCAGTGCTTATTCTAGCGGGCCTGGGGCCAACGTCCTGACTTTC.

The gene calls are TRBV18 and TRBJ2-3; possible D gene TRBD1, 6 bases. Deletions cut 3 bases from V and 2 bases from J, with 12 bases between. This CDR3 region has 15 residues. Germline assignment: CDR1 KGHSH and CDR2 LQKENI. CDR3 sequence reads: CASSPLQGTTDTQYF. The CDR3 DNA reads as TGTGCCAGCTCACCCCTACAGGGAACCACAGATACGCAGTATTTT.

In DNA form, the CDR3 reads TGCAGTGCTGCGGGCCTGAACACTGAAGCTTTCTTT. It specifies CSAAGLNTEAFF. J is TRBJ1-1 and V is TRBV20-1; D not resolved. The length of the CDR3 is 12 residues. Germline V CDR1 and CDR2: DFQATT, SNEGSKA (reference sequence). The ends were cut back, 5 bases at V and 0 bases at J, with 7 bases in the middle.

This clonotype was seen more than once but under ten times. The chain links TRBV27 to TRBJ2-5; D possibly corresponds to TRBD2 (6 bases). With 8 bases removed from V and 5 bases from J, the gap between germline ends came to 21 bases. The germline V gene encodes CDR1 MNHEY and CDR2 SMNVEV (reference sequence). The CDR3 sequence is 15 residues long. CDR3 loop: CASSRGRISGETQYF. The CDR3 coding sequence is TGTGCCAGCTCGCGGGGACGAATCTCCGGGGAGACCCAGTACTTC.

The chain couples TRBV20-1 to TRBJ2-7, with unresolved D. CDR1 and CDR2 from the germline V gene are DFQATT and SNEGSKA (reference sequence). V was cut by 0 bases and J by 2 bases, with 11 bases left in between. The CDR3 extends over 14 amino acids. The CDR3 spells CSARDPPKAYEQYF. The CDR3 DNA reads as TGCAGTGCTAGAGATCCTCCGAAGGCCTACGAGCAGTACTTC.

This clonotype was seen a few times. The CDR3 DNA is TGTGCCAGTAGTGTATGGGGACTAGCGGTGAGCTCCTACAATGAGCAGTTCTTC. Its protein product is CASSVWGLAVSSYNEQFF. This chain uses TRBV19 with TRBJ2-1, with 11 bases matching TRBD2. With 5 bases clipped from V and 0 bases from J, the junction kept 9 bases outside the gene matches. The CDR3 has 18 amino acids. The germline CDR1 and CDR2 sequences are LNHDA and SQIVND (reference sequence).

V usage is TRBV3-1 and J usage is TRBJ2-1; no firm D call. The V gene's germline CDR1 is LGHDT and CDR2 YNNKEL (reference sequence). Trimming cost V 6 bases and J 3 bases, with 15 bases left between them. The CDR3 is 15 residues long. The CDR3 sequence: CASRQFGLHYNEQFF. The CDR3 DNA sequence: TGTGCCAGCAGACAATTTGGCCTACACTACAATGAGCAGTTCTTC.